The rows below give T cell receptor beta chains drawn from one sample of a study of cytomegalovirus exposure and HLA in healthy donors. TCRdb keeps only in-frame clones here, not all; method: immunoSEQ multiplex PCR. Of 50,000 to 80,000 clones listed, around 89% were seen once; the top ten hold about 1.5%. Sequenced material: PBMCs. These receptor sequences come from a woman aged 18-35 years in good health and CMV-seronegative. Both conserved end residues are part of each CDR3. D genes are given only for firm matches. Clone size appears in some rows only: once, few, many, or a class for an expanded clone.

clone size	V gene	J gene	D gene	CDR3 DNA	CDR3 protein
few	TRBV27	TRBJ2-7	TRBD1	TGTGCCAGCAGTTTTGTCAGGGACAGGGAGCAGTACTTC	CASSFVRDREQYF
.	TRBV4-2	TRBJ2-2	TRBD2	TGTGCCAGCAGCCACCGGGAGGGCCCCACCGGGGAGCTGTTTTTT	CASSHREGPTGELFF
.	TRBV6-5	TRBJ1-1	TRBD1	TGTGCCAGCGCTAATTCAGGGGGCAACACTGAAGCTTTCTTT	CASANSGGNTEAFF
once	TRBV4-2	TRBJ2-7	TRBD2	TGTGCCAGCAGCCCCGAGTTTAGGGCGGGGGGTTATTACTCCTACGAGCAGTACTTC	CASSPEFRAGGYYSYEQYF
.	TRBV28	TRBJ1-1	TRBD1	TGTGCCAGCAGCCGGACAGGGGGGAGGAACACTGAAGCTTTCTTT	CASSRTGGRNTEAFF
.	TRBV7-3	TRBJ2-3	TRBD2	TGTGCCAGCAGCCCTCCGGGGGGTTATACGCAGTATTTT	CASSPPGGYTQYF
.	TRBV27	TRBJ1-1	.	TGTGCCAGCAGTAGGGGTGCTGAAGCTTTCTTT	CASSRGAEAFF
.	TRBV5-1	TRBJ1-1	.	TGCGCCAGCAGCTTGGCTGAAGGGAGCCTAATTGAAGCTTTCTTT	CASSLAEGSLIEAFF
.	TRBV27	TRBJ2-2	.	TGTGCCAGCAGTTTAGCCCCAGGGGTGGGGGAGCTGTTTTTT	CASSLAPGVGELFF
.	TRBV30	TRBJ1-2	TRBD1	TGTGCCTGGAGTGTACTGGTGCAGGGGGCAATGGGTGGCTACACCTTC	CAWSVLVQGAMGGYTF
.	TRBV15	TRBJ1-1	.	TGTGCCACCAGCAGAGATTCATTTCAGGGATTGGGCACTGAAGCTTTCTTT	CATSRDSFQGLGTEAFF
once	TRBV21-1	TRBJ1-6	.	TGTGCCAGCAGCAAACTCCCTCCCCAGGTGTGTAATTCACCCCTCCACTTT	CASSKLPPQVCNSPLHF
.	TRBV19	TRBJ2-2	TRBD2	TGTGCCAGTAGTAAATCGGGACTAGCGGGCCTGGCGAACACCGGGGAGCTGTTTTTT	CASSKSGLAGLANTGELFF
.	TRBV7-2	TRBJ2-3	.	TGTGCCAGCAGCTATATGACAGATACGCAGTATTTT	CASSYMTDTQYF
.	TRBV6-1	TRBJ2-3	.	TGTGCCAGCAGGGGAACGAGACAGGCACAAGATACGCAGTATTTT	CASRGTRQAQDTQYF
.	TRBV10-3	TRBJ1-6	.	TGTGCCATCAGTGAGTTCCAGGGCCAGGGTTATTCACCCCTCCACTTT	CAISEFQGQGYSPLHF
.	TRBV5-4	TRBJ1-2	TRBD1	TGTGCCAGCAGCTTGGAGAACAGGGGGGTGAGAGGCTACACCTTC	CASSLENRGVRGYTF
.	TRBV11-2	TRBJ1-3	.	TGTGCCAGCAGCCTACCCTCTGGAAACACCATATATTTT	CASSLPSGNTIYF
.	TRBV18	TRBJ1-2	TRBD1	TGTGCCAGCTCACCGACGACAGGGGGCGGCTATGGCTACACCTTC	CASSPTTGGGYGYTF
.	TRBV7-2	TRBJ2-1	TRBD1	TGTGCCAGCAGCTTCACAGGGGACAATGAGCAGTTCTTC	CASSFTGDNEQFF
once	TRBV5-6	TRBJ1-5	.	TGTGCCAGCAGTCAGGGGTTGGGCAATCAGCCCCAGCATTTT	CASSQGLGNQPQHF
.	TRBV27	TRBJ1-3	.	TGTGCCATCTTGATGCGGGGAAACACCATATATTTT	CAILMRGNTIYF
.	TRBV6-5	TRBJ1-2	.	TGTGCCAGCAGTTACTTGCAGGGCCTATATGGCTACACCTTC	CASSYLQGLYGYTF
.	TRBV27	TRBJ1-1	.	TGTGCCAGCAGCCGTCTCGGGGGGCTTGAAGAAGCTTTCTTT	CASSRLGGLEEAFF